These T cell receptor beta chains were read from a single sample in a study of graft-versus-host responses after intestinal transplantation. These receptors lack a known antigen. Libraries were prepared by immunoSEQ multiplex PCR; TCRdb keeps only in-frame clonotypes and omits some of them. The repertoire consists of about 120,000 clones, with roughly 93% occurring once and the leading ten covering more than 0.09%. Source: unstimulated CD4+ T cells sorted from spleen or lymph node cells, taken before intestinal transplant. The receptor set was obtained from a human donor who received an intestinal transplant. The CDR3 runs from the conserved cysteine through the conserved F or W. A D gene is named only where the DNA matches it firmly. Clone size appears in some rows only: once, few, many, or a class for an expanded clone.

J gene | clone size | D gene | V gene | CDR3 protein | CDR3 DNA
TRBJ2-3 | . | . | TRBV6-5 | CASSYSRGTDTQYF | TGTGCCAGCAGTTACTCGAGGGGAACAGATACGCAGTATTTT
TRBJ2-1 | . | . | TRBV2 | CASTGNNEQFF | TGTGCCAGCACAGGTAACAATGAGCAGTTCTTC
TRBJ1-3 | . | . | TRBV6-6 | CASSYSRQYSGNTIYF | TGTGCCAGCAGTTACTCGAGACAGTACTCTGGAAACACCATATATTTT
TRBJ2-7 | . | TRBD2 | TRBV29-1 | CSVFTSGRAGDEQYF | TGCAGCGTCTTTACTAGCGGGAGGGCCGGCGACGAGCAGTACTTC
TRBJ2-7 | . | . | TRBV7-8 | CASRSSGERAYEQYF | TGTGCCAGCAGGTCGTCGGGGGAGCGGGCCTACGAGCAGTACTTC
TRBJ2-3 | . | . | TRBV7-2 | CASSLGRRTDTQYF | TGTGCCAGCAGCTTAGGGAGGCGCACAGATACGCAGTATTTT
TRBJ2-4 | . | . | TRBV2 | CASSEQGRAKNIQYF | TGTGCCAGCAGTGAACAAGGTCGAGCCAAAAACATTCAGTACTTC
TRBJ2-7 | once | . | TRBV28 | CASRILPYEQYF | TGTGCCAGCAGGATACTTCCCTACGAGCAGTACTTC
TRBJ2-7 | . | . | TRBV2 | CAVRSPGYEQYF | TGTGCCGTGAGGTCACCTGGGTACGAGCAGTACTTC
TRBJ2-2 | . | . | TRBV6-5 | CAGSYLGQAVAGELFF | TGTGCCGGCAGTTACTTGGGCCAGGCTGTGGCCGGGGAGCTGTTTTTT
TRBJ2-1 | . | . | TRBV11-2 | CASSLVPGEQFF | TGTGCCAGCAGCTTAGTACCCGGGGAGCAGTTCTTC
TRBJ2-7 | . | TRBD1 | TRBV5-1 | CASSPTTGGYEQYF | TGCGCCAGCAGCCCGACGACAGGGGGCTACGAGCAGTACTTC
TRBJ2-5 | . | . | TRBV5-1 | CASSLAGDQETQYF | TGCGCCAGCAGCTTGGCTGGCGATCAAGAGACCCAGTACTTC
TRBJ1-1 | . | . | TRBV5-1 | CASSLGLDAEAFF | TGCGCCAGCAGCTTAGGACTTGACGCTGAAGCTTTCTTT
TRBJ1-3 | . | . | TRBV11-2 | CASSSSPGNTIYF | TGTGCCAGCAGCTCAAGTCCCGGAAACACCATATATTTT
TRBJ2-7 | . | . | TRBV6-5 | CASSVINTEQYF | TGTGCCAGCAGTGTCATAAACACCGAGCAGTACTTC
TRBJ2-1 | . | TRBD2 | TRBV11-2 | CASSLRTSGRTDNEQFF | TGTGCCAGCAGCCTCCGGACTAGCGGGAGGACAGACAATGAGCAGTTCTTC
TRBJ2-1 | . | . | TRBV21-1 | CASSRDGGGEQFF | TGTGCCAGCAGCCGGGACGGTGGGGGTGAGCAGTTCTTC
TRBJ2-7 | . | . | TRBV7-2 | CASSLARSSYEQYF | TGTGCCAGCAGCTTAGCGAGGTCTAGCTACGAGCAGTACTTC
TRBJ1-1 | . | TRBD1 | TRBV2 | CANPGQGDTEAFF | TGTGCCAACCCGGGACAGGGAGACACTGAAGCTTTCTTT
TRBJ1-5 | . | TRBD1 | TRBV28 | CASSYPSGGYQPQHF | TGTGCCAGCAGTTATCCTTCAGGGGGTTATCAGCCCCAGCATTTT
TRBJ1-5 | once | . | TRBV7-8 | CASSLIRGSNQPQHF | TGTGCCAGCAGCTTAATAAGGGGTAGCAATCAGCCCCAGCATTTT
TRBJ2-3 | . | TRBD1 | TRBV5-6 | CASSRQGAPSTDTQYF | TGTGCCAGCAGCCGGCAGGGGGCGCCCAGCACAGATACGCAGTATTTT
TRBJ1-4 | . | TRBD1 | TRBV2 | CACNWDRQSTNEKLFF | TGTGCCTGCAACTGGGACAGGCAATCAACTAATGAAAAACTGTTTTTT
TRBJ1-5 | . | . | TRBV5-6 | CASSRRGQFNQPQHF | TGTGCCAGCAGTCGGAGGGGACAATTCAATCAGCCCCAGCATTTT
TRBJ2-1 | . | TRBD2 | TRBV9 | CASSGGAGPLYNEQFF | TGTGCCAGCAGCGGTGGAGCGGGACCGCTCTACAATGAGCAGTTCTTC
TRBJ1-2 | . | TRBD1 | TRBV2 | CASSRQGALVGGYTF | TGTGCCAGCAGTCGACAGGGGGCATTGGTGGGGGGCTACACCTTC
TRBJ2-6 | few | . | TRBV6-1 | CASQGLHSGANVLTF | TGTGCCAGCCAGGGACTCCACTCTGGGGCCAACGTCCTGACTTTC
TRBJ2-1 | . | TRBD2 | TRBV4-1 | CASSQGTSGSLWSEQFF | TGCGCCAGCAGCCAAGGGACTAGCGGGAGCCTATGGAGTGAGCAGTTCTTC
TRBJ2-3 | . | . | TRBV29-1 | CSVSLSGVTTDTQYF | TGCAGCGTTTCCCTTTCAGGGGTAACTACAGATACGCAGTATTTT
TRBJ1-2 | . | TRBD1 | TRBV6-1 | CASSTGTGGRYGYTF | TGTGCCAGCAGTACAGGGACAGGGGGCCGGTATGGCTACACCTTC
TRBJ2-1 | once | TRBD2 | TRBV19 | CAIRRTSGDNEQFF | TGTGCCATTAGGAGGACTAGCGGAGACAATGAGCAGTTCTTC
TRBJ2-3 | . | TRBD2 | TRBV15 | CATSRGGLAGGQDTQYF | TGTGCCACCAGCAGAGGTGGACTAGCGGGAGGTCAAGATACGCAGTATTTT
TRBJ2-1 | . | TRBD2 | TRBV10-1 | CASSETVAGEGIEQFF | TGCGCCAGCAGTGAGACAGTAGCGGGAGAAGGTATTGAGCAGTTCTTC
TRBJ2-3 | . | . | TRBV18 | CASSLFGPGSTDTQYF | .
TRBJ2-1 | . | . | TRBV10-3 | CAISESSKESNEQFF | TGTGCCATCAGTGAGTCGTCAAAAGAAAGCAATGAGCAGTTCTTC